This T cell receptor (beta chain) was captured in a study of T cells expressing NK-cell markers. The study's findings and limits: Expanded NKG2C+ T cell clones had unclear HCMV specificity. One observes that, in a handful of donors, these clonotypes were also the leading ones within the CD3+CD56-NKG2C+ fraction.

TCRdb re-called the 5' RACE reads and shows each CDR3 protein once, DNA omitted. The sample table includes hundreds of thousands of distinct CDR3 sequences. With respect to this clonotype: Its antigen is not identified.

The CDR3 spans 13 residues. Germline V CDR1 and CDR2: DFQATT, SNEGSKA (reference sequence). This chain links TRBV20-1 with TRBJ1-5. The sample consisted of blood T cells: a sorted CD56 or NKG2C T cell subset, CD4+ or CD8+ T cells, or bulk PBMC T cells (not recorded which). This clonotype was obtained from a woman between 18 and 70 years old in good health. CDR3: CSAREPSGQPQHF.